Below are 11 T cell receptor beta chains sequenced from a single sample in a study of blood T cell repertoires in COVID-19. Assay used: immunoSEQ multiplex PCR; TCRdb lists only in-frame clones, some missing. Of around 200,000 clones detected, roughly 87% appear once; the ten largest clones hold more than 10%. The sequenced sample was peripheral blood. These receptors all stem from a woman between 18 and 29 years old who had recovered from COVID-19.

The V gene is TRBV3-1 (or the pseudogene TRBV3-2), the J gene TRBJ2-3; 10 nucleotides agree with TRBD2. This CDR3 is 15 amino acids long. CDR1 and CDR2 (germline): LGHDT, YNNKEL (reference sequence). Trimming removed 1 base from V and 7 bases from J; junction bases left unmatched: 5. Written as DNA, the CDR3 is TGTGCCAGCAGCCAAGGGTCTAGCGGGAGCTATACGCAGTATTTT. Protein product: CASSQGSSGSYTQYF.

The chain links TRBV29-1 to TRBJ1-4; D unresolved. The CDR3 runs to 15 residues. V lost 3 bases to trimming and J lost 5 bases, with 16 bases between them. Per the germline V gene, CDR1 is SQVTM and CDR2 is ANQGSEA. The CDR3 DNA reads TGCAGCGTTGAGGCTCCGTCAACCCTCAATGAAAAACTGTTTTTT. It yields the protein CSVEAPSTLNEKLFF.

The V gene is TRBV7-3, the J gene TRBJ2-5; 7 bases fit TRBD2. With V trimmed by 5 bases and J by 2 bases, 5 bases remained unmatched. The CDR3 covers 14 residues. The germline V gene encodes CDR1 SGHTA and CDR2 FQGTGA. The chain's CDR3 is CASSGSAGQETQYF. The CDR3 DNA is TGTGCCAGCAGCGGATCAGCGGGACAAGAGACCCAGTACTTC.

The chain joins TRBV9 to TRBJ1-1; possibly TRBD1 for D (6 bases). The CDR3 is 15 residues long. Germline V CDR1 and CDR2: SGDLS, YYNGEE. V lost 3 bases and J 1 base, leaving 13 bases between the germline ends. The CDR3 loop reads CASSELGHPNTEAFF. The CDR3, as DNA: TGTGCCAGCAGCGAACTGGGACACCCGAACACTGAAGCTTTCTTT.

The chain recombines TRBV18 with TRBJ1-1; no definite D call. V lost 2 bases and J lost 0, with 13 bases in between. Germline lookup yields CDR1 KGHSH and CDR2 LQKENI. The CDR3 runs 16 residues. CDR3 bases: TGTGCCAGCTCACCAAAAACTCAGGCTATGAACACTGAAGCTTTCTTT. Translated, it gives CASSPKTQAMNTEAFF.

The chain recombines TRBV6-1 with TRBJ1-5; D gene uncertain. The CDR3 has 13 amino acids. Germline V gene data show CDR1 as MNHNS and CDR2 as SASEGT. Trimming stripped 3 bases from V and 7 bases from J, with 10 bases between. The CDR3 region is CASSEIQLQPQHF. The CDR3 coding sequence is TGTGCCAGCAGTGAGATCCAGTTACAGCCCCAGCATTTT.

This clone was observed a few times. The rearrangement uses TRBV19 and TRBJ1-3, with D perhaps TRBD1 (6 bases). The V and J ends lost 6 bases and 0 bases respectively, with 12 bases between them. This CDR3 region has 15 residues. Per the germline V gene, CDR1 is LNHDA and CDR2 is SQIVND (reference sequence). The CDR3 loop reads CASRTTGSSGNTIYF. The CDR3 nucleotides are TGTGCCAGTAGAACGACAGGTTCCTCTGGAAACACCATATATTTT.

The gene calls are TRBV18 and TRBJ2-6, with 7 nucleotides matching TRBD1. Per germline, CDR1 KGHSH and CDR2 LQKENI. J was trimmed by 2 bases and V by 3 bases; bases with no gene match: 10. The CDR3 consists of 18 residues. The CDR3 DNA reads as TGTGCCAGCTCACCGATGGCAGGGGGTTTTACTGGGGCCAACGTCCTGACTTTC. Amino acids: CASSPMAGGFTGANVLTF.

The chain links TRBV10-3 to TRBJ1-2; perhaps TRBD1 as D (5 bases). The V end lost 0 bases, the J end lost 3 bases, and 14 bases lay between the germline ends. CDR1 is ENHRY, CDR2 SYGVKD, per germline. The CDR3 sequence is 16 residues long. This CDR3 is CAISESGVGNYYGYTF. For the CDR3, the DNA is TGTGCCATCAGTGAGTCAGGGGTTGGTAACTACTATGGCTACACCTTC.

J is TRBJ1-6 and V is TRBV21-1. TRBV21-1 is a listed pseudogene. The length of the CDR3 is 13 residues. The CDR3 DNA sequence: TGTGCCAGCTCGGGCTCCTATAATTCACCCCTCCACTTT. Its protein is CASSGSYNSPLHF.

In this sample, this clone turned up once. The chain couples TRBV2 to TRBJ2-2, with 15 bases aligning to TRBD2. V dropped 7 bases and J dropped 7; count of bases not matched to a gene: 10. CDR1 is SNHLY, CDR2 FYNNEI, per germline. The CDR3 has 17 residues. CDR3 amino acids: CASKGLAGGPGDGELFF. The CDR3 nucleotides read TGTGCCAGCAAAGGACTAGCGGGAGGGCCAGGGGACGGGGAGCTGTTTTTT.